Only a few counts were recorded for the clone carrying this T cell receptor (beta chain). It was with 60 Vbeta and 13 Jbeta primers that the PCR ran. Repertoires were generated with immunoSEQ multiplex PCR, while TCRdb's copy carries only in-frame clones and drops some. Among about 150,000 clones listed, roughly 70% were seen once. This specimen comes from a study of cytomegalovirus exposure and HLA in healthy donors. V was pared by 1 base and J by 10 bases, with 14 bases between. Germline loops: CDR1 SGHTA, CDR2 FQGNSA. CDR3 length equals 14 residues. The TCR sequence derives from a human donor in good health. The rearrangement uses TRBV7-2 and TRBJ1-5; no reliable D call. The sample consisted of PBMCs. The CDR3 DNA reads as TGTGCCAGCAGCTTAGTGGGCCCCCTGGATCCCCAGCATTTT. This translates into CASSLVGPLDPQHF.